This T cell receptor (beta chain) was documented in a study of regulatory T cells in long-lasting Graves disease. With respect to this clonotype: The antigen remains unidentified.

There are 16 residues in the CDR3. With 0 bases clipped from V and 1 base from J, the junction kept 4 bases outside the gene matches. Germline V lookup: CDR1 SGDLS, CDR2 YYNGEE. Regarding the study as a whole: Persistent Graves' patients showed a TCR diversity that was lower than that of newly diagnosed ones.

Arm-PCR of CDR3 regions and iRepertoire HTBI primers were the basis on which TCR beta libraries were built. Via MiXCR, TCRdb re-called the multiplex PCR reads, giving one row per CDR3 protein. The sample records around 460,000 distinct CDR3 sequences, around 15% being singletons. Time point reported: newly diagnosed GD, antithyroid drugs for less than 3 months. PBMC-extracted RNA yielded the TCR library. In this cohort, patients came from an endocrinology department located in Xi'an, China. The same specimen was also included in a second study, on T cells in Graves' hyperthyroidism and ophthalmopathy. That source notes: Diagnosis of hyperthyroidism was new in patients aged 18 to 65, and its duration was under 2 months. TCR CDR3 underwent first-round RT-PCR with the HTBI primer set.

The source of this sequence is a woman aged 45 to 65 with Graves disease. The chain employs TRBV9 and TRBJ2-3; 8 nucleotides match TRBD1. The sample in question was peripheral blood mononuclear cells (PBMCs), obtained at new diagnosis, from a patient treated with antithyroid drugs. The CDR3 DNA reads TGTGCCAGCAGCGTAGGAAAGACAGGGGGCACAGATACGCAGTATTTT. Translating gives CASSVGKTGGTDTQYF.